These 27 T cell receptor beta chains were sequenced from one sample in a study of blood T cell repertoires in COVID-19 (dated by TCRdb to 2019 to 2021). Library construction relied on the immunoSEQ multiplex PCR assay. Imported from immuneACCESS, the table was reduced by TCRdb to in-frame sequences with V and J called. These copies leave out some clones; in studies compared against another copy, an unresolved V gene accounts for under half, and the cause of the remainder is not known. This sample is represented by around 160,000 clones; roughly nine tenths of them were singletons. Together, the top ten hold about 18% of the sample. Material for sequencing was peripheral blood. Source of these receptors: a man aged 60 to 69 with active or convalescent COVID-19.

V is TRBV5-1 and J is TRBJ1-5; no firm D call. The CDR3 length is 14 residues. V gave up 0 bases and J gave up 4 bases, with 8 bases separating them. In germline, CDR1 is SGHRS, CDR2 YFSETQ. CDR3 sequence (DNA): TGCGCCAGCAGCTTGGTCGGACTTAATCAGCCCCAGCATTTT. Its translation is CASSLVGLNQPQHF.

The rearrangement links TRBV6-5 to TRBJ1-5; D is uncertain. The V end was cut by 2 bases, the J end by 4 bases, with 6 bases between. The CDR3 has 13 residues. CDR1 MNHEY and CDR2 SVGAGI come from the germline V gene. CDR3 in amino acids: CASSYDGNQPQHF. The CDR3 nucleotides are TGTGCCAGCAGTTACGACGGGAATCAGCCCCAGCATTTT.

This clone was seen once. The chain carries TRBV19 and TRBJ1-6, with 8 nucleotides matching TRBD1. J lost 1 base, V lost 9 bases, and 8 bases had no gene match. The CDR3 length is 16 residues. In germline, CDR1 is LNHDA, CDR2 SQIVND (reference sequence). This CDR3 reads CASMRQGLSYNSPLHF. In DNA form, the CDR3 reads TGTGCCAGCATGAGACAGGGGTTGTCCTATAATTCACCCCTCCACTTT.

V is TRBV6-1 and J is TRBJ1-2, with 9 bases fitting TRBD1. This CDR3 has 16 amino acids. Germline CDR1 is MNHNS and CDR2 is SASEGT. The J segment lost 2 bases and the V segment lost 2 bases, leaving 6 bases of the junction unmatched. CDR3 nucleotides: TGTGCCAGCAGTGAAAGGGGGACAGGGATAAACTATGGCTACACCTTC. This translates into CASSERGTGINYGYTF.

CDR3 protein: CASSEPDGQNTEAFF. Here the CDR3 DNA reads TGTGCCAGCAGTGAACCCGATGGACAGAACACTGAAGCTTTCTTT. The gene calls are TRBV2 and TRBJ1-1; D is perhaps TRBD1 (5 bases). This CDR3 region has 15 residues. Between the trimmed V and J ends, which lost 2 bases and 1 base, there was a span of 11 bases. CDR1 SNHLY and CDR2 FYNNEI come from the germline V gene.

This chain links TRBV5-4 with TRBJ1-1, with D maybe TRBD1 (5 bases). Trimming took off 2 bases at V and 4 bases at J, with 12 bases between the two ends. The CDR3 is 14 amino acids. The V gene's germline CDR1 is SGHNT and CDR2 YYREEE (reference sequence). CDR3 protein: CASSLRGKGTEAFF. The CDR3, as DNA: TGTGCCAGCAGCTTACGGGGGAAGGGCACTGAAGCTTTCTTT.

This clone was detected only a few times. V and J are TRBV19 and TRBJ1-2; D call uncertain. CDR3 size: 15 residues. Germline V gene sequence: CDR1 LNHDA, CDR2 SQIVND (reference sequence). The V and J ends lost 5 bases and 2 bases respectively, with 15 bases between them. The DNA for the CDR3 is TGTGCCAGTAGTTACCAAGGAGTCCAGAACTATGGCTACACCTTC. This translates into CASSYQGVQNYGYTF.

The chain links TRBV5-6 to TRBJ1-1; TRBD1 aligns across 7 bases. CDR3 length: 11 amino acids. The V gene end was trimmed by 4 bases and the J gene end by 10 bases; junction bases not matched to a gene: 4. Germline V gene data show CDR1 as SGHDT and CDR2 as YYEEEE. CDR3 protein: CASSRQGGAFF. CDR3 DNA sequence: TGTGCCAGCAGCCGACAGGGAGGAGCTTTCTTT.

This clone has just one count. V and J are TRBV3-1 (or the pseudogene TRBV3-2) and TRBJ2-5, with D possibly TRBD2 on 5 matching bases. Germline V gives CDR1 LGHDT, CDR2 YNNKEL (reference sequence). CDR3 size: 13 residues. V was shortened by 0 bases and J by 7 bases, with 9 bases between the two germline ends. Here the CDR3 reads CASSQEGSGTQYF. The CDR3 DNA is TGTGCCAGCAGCCAAGAAGGGAGCGGGACCCAGTACTTC.

The CDR3 DNA follows: TGCGCCAGCAGCATCGTTCCGCAAGAGACCCAGTACTTC. Translation: CASSIVPQETQYF. The V call is TRBV5-1, the J call TRBJ2-5; D call uncertain. The CDR3 is 13 residues long. Germline V CDR1 and CDR2: SGHRS, YFSETQ. Trimming cost V 4 bases and J 2 bases, with 9 bases left between them.

The CDR3 is CASSFRGSLYNEQFF. For the CDR3, the DNA is TGTGCCAGCAGCTTTCGGGGGAGTCTCTACAATGAGCAGTTCTTC. The gene calls are TRBV5-8 and TRBJ2-1; D possibly corresponds to TRBD2 (6 bases). The CDR3 runs to 15 residues. Trimming pared 2 bases from V and 3 bases from J, leaving 12 bases between. CDR1 is SGHTS, CDR2 YDEGEE, per germline.

The CDR3 DNA is TGTGCCAGTAGAACCGGGACAGGGGTGGGTTATAGCAATCAGCCCCAGCATTTT. Translation: CASRTGTGVGYSNQPQHF. This chain joins TRBV19 and TRBJ1-5; 10 nucleotides line up with TRBD1. V was clipped by 6 bases and J by 0 bases; unmatched bases: 11. Germline V CDR1 and CDR2: LNHDA, SQIVND (reference sequence). This CDR3 is 18 amino acids long.

This clone was picked up one time. V gene TRBV9 combines with J gene TRBJ1-2; D is possibly TRBD1 (6 bases). The CDR3 contains 13 residues. The germline V gene has CDR1 SGDLS and CDR2 YYNGEE. Trimming shortened V by 3 bases and J by 4 bases, and 10 bases separated the two germline ends. CDR3 amino acids: CASSAGTRYGYTF. The CDR3 bases are TGTGCCAGCAGCGCCGGGACACGCTATGGCTACACCTTC.

The chain carries TRBV29-1 and TRBJ2-1; a possible D gene is TRBD1 (6 bases). Germline assignment: CDR1 SQVTM and CDR2 ANQGSEA. Trimming left V 2 bases short and J 9 bases short, with 14 bases between. The CDR3 loop spans 13 amino acids. The CDR3 region is CSVEFTGRGEQFF. CDR3 nucleotides: TGCAGCGTTGAATTTACCGGCAGGGGTGAGCAGTTCTTC.

V gene TRBV19 combines with J gene TRBJ1-4, with D perhaps TRBD1 (6 bases). Germline V lookup: CDR1 LNHDA, CDR2 SQIVND (reference sequence). V shed 3 bases and J shed 4 bases, with 9 bases lying between them. There are 14 residues in the CDR3. The CDR3 DNA is TGTGCCAGTAGTATCCCAGGGGTTAATGAAAAACTGTTTTTT. It translates to CASSIPGVNEKLFF.

CDR3 in DNA: TGTGCCAGCAGTACGGGACAGTCCTATGGCTACACCTTC. Translation gives CASSTGQSYGYTF. The rearrangement links TRBV6-5 to TRBJ1-2, with 7 positions matching TRBD1. This CDR3 is built from 13 residues. Germline values: CDR1 MNHEY, CDR2 SVGAGI. V lost 5 bases to trimming and J lost 4 bases; unmatched junction nucleotides: 4.

J is TRBJ1-2 and V is TRBV27; 10 bases fit TRBD1. Germline V gene lookup returns CDR1 MNHEY and CDR2 SMNVEV (reference sequence). The CDR3 runs to 14 residues. With V trimmed by 4 bases and J by 1 base, 0 bases remained unmatched. CDR3 coding DNA: TGTGCCAGCAGTTGGGACAGGGGTAACTATGGCTACACCTTC. Its translation is CASSWDRGNYGYTF.

This clone has more than one count but fewer than ten. The V and J genes are TRBV5-1 and TRBJ1-1, with 8 bases lining up with TRBD1. This CDR3 comprises 15 residues. Trimming removed 7 bases from V and 6 bases from J; junction bases left unmatched: 14. Germline-derived CDR1 and CDR2 are SGHRS and YFSETQ. Here the CDR3 reads CASGSGQGRSAEAFF. As DNA, the CDR3 is TGCGCCAGCGGGAGCGGACAGGGAAGGAGCGCTGAAGCTTTCTTT.

As concerns this clone: Other DNA sequences within the sample encode an identical CDR3. The CDR3 loop reads CASSYGARGTEAFF. In DNA, the CDR3 is TGTGCCAGCAGTTACGGCGCCAGGGGCACTGAAGCTTTCTTT. The chain couples TRBV6-5 to TRBJ1-1, with a weak D call TRBD1 (6 bases). Germline V gene data show CDR1 as MNHEY and CDR2 as SVGAGI. The CDR3 has 14 residues. The V gene lost 2 bases and the J gene lost 4 bases, with 11 bases spanning the gap.

This clone has only a few counts. The CDR3 reads CASAPGINQPQHF. The CDR3 DNA is TGTGCCAGCGCCCCGGGAATCAATCAGCCCCAGCATTTT. The genes are TRBV2 and TRBJ1-5, with D unclear. CDR1 is SNHLY and CDR2 is FYNNEI in the germline V gene. The CDR3 length is 13 residues. Trimming took 8 bases from V and 3 from J, leaving 11 bases between them.

This chain uses TRBV6-4 with TRBJ1-2, with unresolved D. The germline gives CDR1 MRHNA, CDR2 SNTAGT. Trimming took off 8 bases at V and 1 base at J, with 5 bases between the two ends. The CDR3 contains 11 residues. In DNA, the CDR3 is TGTGCCAGCTATTATAACTATGGCTACACCTTC. Protein sequence: CASYYNYGYTF.

The chain carries TRBV4-1 and TRBJ2-1; 9 nucleotides match TRBD2. Germline V lookup: CDR1 MGHRA, CDR2 YSYEKL. The CDR3 length is 16 residues. The V segment lost 0 bases and the J segment 7 bases; nucleotides outside the gene matches: 7. The CDR3 sequence: CASSQDHSGSRNEQFF. Written as DNA, the CDR3 is TGCGCCAGCAGCCAAGATCATAGCGGGAGTCGGAATGAGCAGTTCTTC.

The chain carries TRBV27 and TRBJ1-3; TRBD1 agrees at 9 bases. Losses at the gene ends were 5 bases for V and 2 bases for J; bases not matched to a gene: 16. Germline values: CDR1 MNHEY, CDR2 SMNVEV (reference sequence). The CDR3 covers 19 residues. CDR3 sequence: CASSPRTGQGGVPGNTIYF. In DNA form, the CDR3 reads TGTGCCAGCAGTCCCCGGACGGGACAGGGAGGAGTACCTGGAAACACCATATATTTT.

The V call is TRBV11-2, the J call TRBJ2-7, with 7 positions matching TRBD1. Germline loops: CDR1 SGHAT, CDR2 FQNNGV. Trimming removed 2 bases from V and 3 bases from J; junction bases left unmatched: 7. The CDR3 sequence is 15 residues long. CDR3 region: CASSLRSTGNYEQYF. The CDR3 DNA is TGTGCCAGCAGCTTACGCTCGACAGGGAACTACGAGCAGTACTTC. Based on the CDR3 plus reference TRBV11-2 and TRBJ2-7, the full variable domain is EAGVAQSPRYKIIEKRQSVAFWCNPISGHATLYWYQQILGQGPKLLIQFQNNGVVDDSQLPKDRFSAERLKGVDSTLKIQPAKLEDSAVYLCASSLRSTGNYEQYFGPGTRLTVT.

This chain joins TRBV19 and TRBJ2-1, with D maybe TRBD1 (5 bases). This CDR3 spans 16 amino acids. V was clipped by 4 bases and J by 4 bases, with 17 bases between them. From germline, CDR1 is LNHDA and CDR2 SQIVND (reference sequence). In DNA, the CDR3 is TGTGCCAGTAGTACTCTAGGACACAGACTTTACAATGAGCAGTTCTTC. It yields the protein CASSTLGHRLYNEQFF.

The rearrangement links TRBV3-1 (or the pseudogene TRBV3-2) to TRBJ1-2; D is unclear. The CDR3 length is 14 residues. Germline CDR1 reads LGHDT; CDR2 reads YNNKEL (reference sequence). With 1 base removed from V and 7 bases from J, the gap between germline ends came to 13 bases. DNA for the CDR3: TGTGCCAGCAGCCAAGGGCTGGGTGAGGCTGGCTACACCTTC. This encodes CASSQGLGEAGYTF.

This clone is a singleton in its sample. The rearrangement links TRBV12-5 to TRBJ2-1, with 9 bases fitting TRBD1. The CDR3 runs 15 residues. With 5 bases clipped from V and 10 bases from J, the junction kept 12 bases outside the gene matches. Per germline, CDR1 LGHNT and CDR2 FRNRAP. The CDR3 DNA follows: TGTGCTAGTGGTACGAACTCGGGACAGGGCAGCGAGCAGTTCTTC. This translates into CASGTNSGQGSEQFF.